This TCR beta chain came from a study of T-cell reconstitution after alpha-beta-depleted transplantation in children. Study-wide results and caveats: Diversity and T-cell counts at one year after transplant derived mostly from new T cells. Several hundred expanded graft clones reportedly supplied alpha-beta T cells about two months after transplant. It was surviving recipient T cells and thymic progenitors that gave some patients high TCRbeta diversity at day 60.

Library preparation (for TCRbeta) was performed with unique molecular identifiers. Each CDR3 protein gets one entry after TCRdb re-called the PCR reads with MiXCR. The data hold 200,000 to 250,000 distinct CDR3 sequences, with 7% to 9% observed a single time. CDR3 length: 14 residues. V was clipped by 4 bases and J by 8 bases, with 18 bases between them. Germline V lookup: CDR1 SGHRS, CDR2 YFSETQ. Notes on this clonotype: Its antigen remains unknown.

The chain is built from TRBV5-1 and TRBJ1-2; no clear D. The sequencing here drew on PBMCs, mostly from graft donor cells, taken 360 days after TCRalphabeta/CD19-depleted stem cell transplant. The sequence was collected from a male patient between 2 and 15 years old who had a stem cell transplant for acute myeloid leukemia, so the T cells may come from the graft donor. This chain's CDR3 is CASSQGRSTPGYTF. The CDR3, as DNA: TGCGCCAGCAGCCAAGGGCGTTCTACTCCAGGCTACACCTTC.